This TCR beta chain was profiled in a study of blood T cell repertoires in COVID-19. Study-level background: The United States, Italy and Spain provided the acute and convalescent COVID-19 samples. In each case, the material was cDNA or gDNA derived from T cells, B-cell-depleted T cells, or PBMCs.

This CDR3 spans 16 amino acids. V lost 3 bases and J lost 10; bases outside the gene matches: 9. Germline CDR1 is SGDLS and CDR2 is YYNGEE. Original methodology: The assay estimated nucleated cells by amplifying reference gene primers. The assay was immunoSEQ multiplex PCR, and TCRdb's table has in-frame clones only and misses some. V and J calls and clone size are as listed in that table; D and trimming were resolved from the DNA. Of approximately 450,000 clones detected, 70% to 90% appear once; the ten largest clones hold almost 2%. Participants had their cohort set by participant-reported clinical history.

The rearrangement links TRBV9 to TRBJ1-6, with TRBD1 matching over 11 bases. This clonotype was obtained from a woman under 30 with acute COVID-19. Source material: PBMCs or T cells enriched from blood (not recorded which). CDR3 sequence: CASSESGDRGGSPLHF. CDR3 nucleotides: TGTGCCAGCAGCGAGAGCGGGGACAGGGGGGGATCACCCCTCCACTTT.